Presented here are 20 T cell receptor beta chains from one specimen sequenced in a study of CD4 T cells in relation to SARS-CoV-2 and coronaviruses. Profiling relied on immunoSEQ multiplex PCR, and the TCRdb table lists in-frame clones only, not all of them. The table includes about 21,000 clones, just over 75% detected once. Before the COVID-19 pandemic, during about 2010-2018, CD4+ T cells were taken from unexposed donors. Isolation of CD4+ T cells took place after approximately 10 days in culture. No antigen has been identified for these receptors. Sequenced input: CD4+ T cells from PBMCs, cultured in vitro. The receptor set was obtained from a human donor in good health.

The CDR3 region is CASSAPRGGGSSYEQYF. Written as DNA, the CDR3 is TGTGCCAGCAGCGCCCCCAGAGGGGGGGGCTCCTCCTACGAGCAGTACTTC. The V gene is TRBV9, the J gene TRBJ2-7; maybe TRBD2 (7 bases). Trimming cost V 3 bases and J 0 bases, with 19 bases left between them. The CDR3 is made up of 17 amino acids. CDR1 is SGDLS and CDR2 is YYNGEE in the germline V gene.

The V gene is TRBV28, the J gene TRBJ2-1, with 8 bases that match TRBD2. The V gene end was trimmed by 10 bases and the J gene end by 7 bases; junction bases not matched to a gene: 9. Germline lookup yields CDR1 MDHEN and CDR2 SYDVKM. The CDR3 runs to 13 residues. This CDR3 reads CAIKAGVRNEQFF. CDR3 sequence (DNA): TGTGCCATCAAAGCGGGAGTCCGGAATGAGCAGTTCTTC. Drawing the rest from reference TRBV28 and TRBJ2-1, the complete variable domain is DVKVTQSSRYLVKRTGEKVFLECVQDMDHENMFWYRQDPGLGLRLIYFSYDVKMKEKGDIPEGYSVSREKKERFSLILESASTNQTSMYLCAIKAGVRNEQFFGPGTRLTVL.

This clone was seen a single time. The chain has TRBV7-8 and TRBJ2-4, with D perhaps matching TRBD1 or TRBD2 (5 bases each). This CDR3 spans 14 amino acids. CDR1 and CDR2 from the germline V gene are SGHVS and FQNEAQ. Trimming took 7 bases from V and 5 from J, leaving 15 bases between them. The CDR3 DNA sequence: TGTGCCAGCATGGGCCAGGGAGACCAAAACATTCAGTACTTC. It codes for CASMGQGDQNIQYF.

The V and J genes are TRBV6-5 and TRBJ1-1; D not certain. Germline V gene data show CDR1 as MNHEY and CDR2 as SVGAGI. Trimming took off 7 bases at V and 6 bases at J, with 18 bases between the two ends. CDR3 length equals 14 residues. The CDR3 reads CASTLAAPGAEAFF. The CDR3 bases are TGTGCCAGCACTCTTGCGGCCCCGGGCGCTGAAGCTTTCTTT.

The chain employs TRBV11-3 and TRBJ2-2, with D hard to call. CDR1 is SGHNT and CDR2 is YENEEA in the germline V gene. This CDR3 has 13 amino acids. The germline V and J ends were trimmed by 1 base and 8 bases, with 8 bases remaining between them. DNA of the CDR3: TGTGCCAGCAGCTTAGTAAATGAGGGGGAGCTGTTTTTT. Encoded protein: CASSLVNEGELFF.

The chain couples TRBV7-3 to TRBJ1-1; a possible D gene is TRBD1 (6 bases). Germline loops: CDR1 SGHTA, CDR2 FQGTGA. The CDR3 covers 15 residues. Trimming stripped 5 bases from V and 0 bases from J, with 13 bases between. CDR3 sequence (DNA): TGTGCCAGCAGCCAAGAGGACAGTTTGAACACTGAAGCTTTCTTT. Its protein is CASSQEDSLNTEAFF.

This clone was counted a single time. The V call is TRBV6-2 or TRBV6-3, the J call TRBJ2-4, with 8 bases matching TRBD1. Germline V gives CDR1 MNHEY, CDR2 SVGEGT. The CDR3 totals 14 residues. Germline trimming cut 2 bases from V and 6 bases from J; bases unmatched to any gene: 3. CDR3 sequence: CASSYAGQGNIQYF. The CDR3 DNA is TGTGCCAGCAGTTACGCCGGACAGGGAAACATTCAGTACTTC.

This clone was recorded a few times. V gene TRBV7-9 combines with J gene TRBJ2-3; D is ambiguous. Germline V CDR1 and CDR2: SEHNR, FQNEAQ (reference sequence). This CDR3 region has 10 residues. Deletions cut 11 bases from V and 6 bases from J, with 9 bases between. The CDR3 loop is CAGLGDTQYF. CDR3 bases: TGTGCCGGGTTAGGGGATACGCAGTATTTT.

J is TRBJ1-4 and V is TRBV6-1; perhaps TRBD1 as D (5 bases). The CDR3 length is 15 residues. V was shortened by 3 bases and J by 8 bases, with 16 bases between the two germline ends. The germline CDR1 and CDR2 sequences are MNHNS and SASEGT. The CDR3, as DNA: TGTGCCAGCAGTGACGGCGGCAGGGAAGGGGAAAAACTGTTTTTT. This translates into CASSDGGREGEKLFF.

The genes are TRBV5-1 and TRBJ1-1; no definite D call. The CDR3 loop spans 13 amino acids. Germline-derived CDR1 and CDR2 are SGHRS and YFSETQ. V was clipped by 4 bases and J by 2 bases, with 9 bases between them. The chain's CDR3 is CASSQDTNTEAFF. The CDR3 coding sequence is TGCGCCAGCAGCCAAGACACTAACACTGAAGCTTTCTTT. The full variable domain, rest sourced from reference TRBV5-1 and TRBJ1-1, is KAGVTQTPRYLIKTRGQQVTLSCSPISGHRSVSWYQQTPGQGLQFLFEYFSETQRNKGNFPGRFSGRQFSNSRSEMNVSTLELGDSALYLCASSQDTNTEAFFGQGTRLTVV.

The CDR3 reads CASSAGDSYNEQFF. CDR3 DNA sequence: TGCGCCAGCAGCGCGGGAGATTCCTACAATGAGCAGTTCTTC. V is TRBV5-1 and J is TRBJ2-1; 7 bases map to TRBD2. The CDR3 extends over 14 amino acids. The junction had 2 bases not matched to a gene; V was cut back by 4 bases and J by 1 base. CDR1 is SGHRS, CDR2 YFSETQ, per germline.

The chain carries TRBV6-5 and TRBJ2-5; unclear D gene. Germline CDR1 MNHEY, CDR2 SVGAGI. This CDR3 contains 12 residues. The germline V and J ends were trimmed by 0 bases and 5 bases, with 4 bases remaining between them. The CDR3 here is CASSYSQETQYF. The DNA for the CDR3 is TGTGCCAGCAGTTACTCACAGGAGACCCAGTACTTC.

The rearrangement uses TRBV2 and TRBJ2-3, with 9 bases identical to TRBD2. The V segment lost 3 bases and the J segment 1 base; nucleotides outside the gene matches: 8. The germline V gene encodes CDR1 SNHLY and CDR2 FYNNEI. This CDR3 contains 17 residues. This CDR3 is CASSDGLAGEGTDTQYF. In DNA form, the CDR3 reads TGTGCCAGCAGTGATGGGTTAGCGGGAGAAGGCACAGATACGCAGTATTTT.

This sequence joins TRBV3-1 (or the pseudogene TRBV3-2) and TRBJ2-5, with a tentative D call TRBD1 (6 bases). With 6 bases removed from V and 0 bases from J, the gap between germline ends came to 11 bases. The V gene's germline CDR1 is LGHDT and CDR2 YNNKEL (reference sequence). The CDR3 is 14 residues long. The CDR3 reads CASSPRTDQETQYF. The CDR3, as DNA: TGTGCCAGCAGTCCCAGGACAGACCAAGAGACCCAGTACTTC.

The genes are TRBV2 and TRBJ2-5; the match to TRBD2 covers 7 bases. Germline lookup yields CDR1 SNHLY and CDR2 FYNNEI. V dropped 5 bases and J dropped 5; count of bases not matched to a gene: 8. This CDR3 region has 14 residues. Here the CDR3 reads CASSFGGSGETQYF. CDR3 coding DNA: TGTGCCAGCAGTTTTGGCGGGAGTGGGGAGACCCAGTACTTC. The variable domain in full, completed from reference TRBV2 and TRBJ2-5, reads EPEVTQTPSHQVTQMGQEVILRCVPISNHLYFYWYRQILGQKVEFLVSFYNNEISEKSEIFDDQFSVERPDGSNFTLKIRSTKLEDSAMYFCASSFGGSGETQYFGPGTRLLVL.

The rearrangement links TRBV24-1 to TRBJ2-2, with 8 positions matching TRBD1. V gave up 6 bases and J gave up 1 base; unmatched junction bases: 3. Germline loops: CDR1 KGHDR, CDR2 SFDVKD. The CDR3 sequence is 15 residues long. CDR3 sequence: CATSNRGRNTGELFF. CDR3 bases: TGTGCCACCAGTAACAGGGGGAGGAACACCGGGGAGCTGTTTTTT.

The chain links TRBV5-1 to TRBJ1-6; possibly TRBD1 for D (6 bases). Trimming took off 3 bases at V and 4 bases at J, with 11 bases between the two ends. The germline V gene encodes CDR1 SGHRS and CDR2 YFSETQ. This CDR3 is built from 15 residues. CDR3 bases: TGCGCCAGCAGCTCCCAAGGACAGTATAATTCACCCCTCCACTTT. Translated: CASSSQGQYNSPLHF.

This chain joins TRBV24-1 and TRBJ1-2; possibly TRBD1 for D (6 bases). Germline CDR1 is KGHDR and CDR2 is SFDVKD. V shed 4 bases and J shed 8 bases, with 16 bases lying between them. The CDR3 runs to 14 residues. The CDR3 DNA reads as TGTGCCACCAGTGACGCTGGGACATTGGGAGGCTACACCTTC. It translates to CATSDAGTLGGYTF.

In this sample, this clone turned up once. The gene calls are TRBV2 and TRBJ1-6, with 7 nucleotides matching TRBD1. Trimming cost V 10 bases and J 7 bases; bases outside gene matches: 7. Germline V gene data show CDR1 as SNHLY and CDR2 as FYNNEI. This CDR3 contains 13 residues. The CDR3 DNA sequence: TGTGCCAACAACAGGGGCGAGAATTCACCCCTCCACTTT. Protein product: CANNRGENSPLHF.

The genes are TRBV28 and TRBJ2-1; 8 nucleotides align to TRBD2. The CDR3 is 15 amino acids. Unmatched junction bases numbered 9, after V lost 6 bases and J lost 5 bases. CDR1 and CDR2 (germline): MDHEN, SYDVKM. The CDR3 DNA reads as TGTGCCAGCAGAAGGGCCGGGACTAGTCACAATGAGCAGTTCTTC. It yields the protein CASRRAGTSHNEQFF.